This TCR beta chain was captured by sequencing in a study of blood T cell repertoires in COVID-19. Study at large: T cells, B-cell-depleted T cells, or PBMCs provided the cDNA or gDNA that served as material.

How the authors handled the data: Estimates of nucleated cell counts were drawn from the amplification of reference gene primers. Using immunoSEQ multiplex PCR, the repertoire was profiled, and TCRdb retains in-frame clones only, with some absent. That table gives V, J and clone size, and the DNA gave D and trimming. This table holds some 350,000 clones, around 87% found once. Unmatched junction bases numbered 21, after V lost 2 bases and J lost 13 bases. Germline assignment: CDR1 MNHNS and CDR2 SASEGT. This CDR3 has 17 amino acids. V usage is TRBV6-1 and J usage is TRBJ2-3; the match to TRBD2 covers 7 bases. The TCR was taken from a human donor in a cohort sampled during active COVID-19. Sequencing was done on a sample of peripheral blood. The CDR3 reads CASSEWYAGEGESLKYF. Here the CDR3 DNA reads TGTGCCAGCAGTGAATGGTACGCGGGAGAGGGCGAATCCTTGAAGTATTTT.